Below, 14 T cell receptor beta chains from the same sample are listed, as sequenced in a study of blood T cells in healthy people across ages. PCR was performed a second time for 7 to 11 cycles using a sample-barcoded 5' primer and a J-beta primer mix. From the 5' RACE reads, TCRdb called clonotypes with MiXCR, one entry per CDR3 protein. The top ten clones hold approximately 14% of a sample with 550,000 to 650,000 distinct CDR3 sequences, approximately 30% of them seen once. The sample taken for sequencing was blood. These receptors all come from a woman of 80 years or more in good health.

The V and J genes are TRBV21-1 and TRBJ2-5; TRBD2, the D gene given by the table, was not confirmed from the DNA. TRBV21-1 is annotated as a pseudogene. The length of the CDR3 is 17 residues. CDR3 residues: CASSKLELAAYQETQYF. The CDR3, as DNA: TGTGCCAGCAGCAAACTGGAACTAGCGGCTTACCAAGAGACCCAGTACTTC.

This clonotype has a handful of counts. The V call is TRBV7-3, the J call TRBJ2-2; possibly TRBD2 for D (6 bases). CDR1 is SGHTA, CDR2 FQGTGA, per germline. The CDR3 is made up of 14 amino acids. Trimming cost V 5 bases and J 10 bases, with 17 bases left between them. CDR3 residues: CASSPPGRNEELFF. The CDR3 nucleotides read TGTGCCAGCAGCCCACCAGGGAGGAATGAGGAGCTGTTTTTT.

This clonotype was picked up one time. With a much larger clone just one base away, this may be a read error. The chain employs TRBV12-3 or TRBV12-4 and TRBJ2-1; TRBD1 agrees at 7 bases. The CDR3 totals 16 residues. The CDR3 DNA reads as TGTGCCGGCAGTTTAAGGTCCGGGACAGCTTACAATGAGCAGTTCTTC. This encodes CAGSLRSGTAYNEQFF.

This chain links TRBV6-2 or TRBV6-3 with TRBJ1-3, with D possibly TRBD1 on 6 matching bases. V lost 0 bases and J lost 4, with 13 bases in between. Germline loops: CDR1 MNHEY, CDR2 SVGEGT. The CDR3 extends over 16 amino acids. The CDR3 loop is CASSYSRTATGNTIYF. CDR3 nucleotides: TGTGCCAGCAGTTACTCCAGGACAGCCACAGGAAACACCATATATTTT.

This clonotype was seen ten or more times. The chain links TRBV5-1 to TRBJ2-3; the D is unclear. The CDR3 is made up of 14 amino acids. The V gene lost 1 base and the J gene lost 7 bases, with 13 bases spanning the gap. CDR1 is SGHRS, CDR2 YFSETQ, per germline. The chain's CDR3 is CASSLNRLLHTQYF. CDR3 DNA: TGCGCCAGCAGCTTGAACAGACTTCTTCATACGCAGTATTTT. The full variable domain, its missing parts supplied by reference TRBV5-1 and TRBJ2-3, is KAGVTQTPRYLIKTRGQQVTLSCSPISGHRSVSWYQQTPGQGLQFLFEYFSETQRNKGNFPGRFSGRQFSNSRSEMNVSTLELGDSALYLCASSLNRLLHTQYFGPGTRLTVL.

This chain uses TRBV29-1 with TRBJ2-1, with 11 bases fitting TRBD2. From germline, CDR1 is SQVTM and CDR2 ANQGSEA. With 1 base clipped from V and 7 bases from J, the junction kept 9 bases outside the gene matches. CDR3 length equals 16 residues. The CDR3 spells CSVEGRGTSGQNEQFF. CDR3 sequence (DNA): TGCAGCGTTGAAGGTCGGGGGACTAGCGGCCAGAATGAGCAGTTCTTC.

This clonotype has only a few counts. The CDR3 DNA reads as TGCAGTGCTAGAGATTCACGCGCGGGGGGCGCTTGGGGTCAGCCCCAGCATTTT. Translation gives CSARDSRAGGAWGQPQHF. The chain employs TRBV20-1 and TRBJ1-5; possible D gene TRBD1, 6 bases. The V gene's germline CDR1 is DFQATT and CDR2 SNEGSKA (reference sequence). Trimming took 0 bases from V and 6 from J, leaving 24 bases between them. The CDR3 spans 18 residues.

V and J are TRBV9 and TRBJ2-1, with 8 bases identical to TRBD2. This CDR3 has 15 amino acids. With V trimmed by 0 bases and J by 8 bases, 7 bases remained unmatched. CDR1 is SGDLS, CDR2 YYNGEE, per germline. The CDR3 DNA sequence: TGTGCCAGCAGCGTAGACGGGGGGGGCGTAGATGAGCAGTTCTTC. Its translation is CASSVDGGGVDEQFF.

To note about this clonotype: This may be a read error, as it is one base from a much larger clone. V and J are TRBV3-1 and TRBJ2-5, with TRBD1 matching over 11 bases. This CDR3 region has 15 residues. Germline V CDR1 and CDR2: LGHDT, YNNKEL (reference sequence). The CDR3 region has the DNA TGTGCCAGCAGCCACTGGACAGGGGGCAAAGAGGCCCAGTACTTC. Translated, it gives CASSHWTGGKEAQYF.

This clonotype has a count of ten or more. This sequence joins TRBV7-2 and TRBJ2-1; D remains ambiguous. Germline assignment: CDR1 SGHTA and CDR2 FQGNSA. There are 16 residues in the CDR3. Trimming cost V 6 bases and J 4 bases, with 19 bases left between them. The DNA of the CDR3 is TGTGCCAGCAGACCCTCAGGTATCCGAGAGTACAATGAGCAGTTCTTC. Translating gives CASRPSGIREYNEQFF.

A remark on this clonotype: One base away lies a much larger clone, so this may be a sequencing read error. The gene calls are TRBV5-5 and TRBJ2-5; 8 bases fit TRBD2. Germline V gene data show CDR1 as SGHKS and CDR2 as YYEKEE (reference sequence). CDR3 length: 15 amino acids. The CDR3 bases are TGTACCAGCAGCTTTTTACGGGGGGGCCTAGAGACCCAGTACTTC. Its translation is CTSSFLRGGLETQYF.

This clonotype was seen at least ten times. The CDR3 DNA reads TGCGCCAGCAGCCAAGATACCTCGATCTATGGCTACACCTTC. The encoded protein is CASSQDTSIYGYTF. V is TRBV4-3 and J is TRBJ1-2; D remains ambiguous. This CDR3 spans 14 amino acids. Germline V CDR1 and CDR2: LGHNA, YSLEER. Between the trimmed V and J ends, which lost 0 bases and 4 bases, there was a span of 9 bases.

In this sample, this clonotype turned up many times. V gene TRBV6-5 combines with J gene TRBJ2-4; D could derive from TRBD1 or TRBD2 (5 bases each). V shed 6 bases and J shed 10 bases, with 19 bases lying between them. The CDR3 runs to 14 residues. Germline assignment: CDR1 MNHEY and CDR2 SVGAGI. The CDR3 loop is CASSPGGDRSIQYF. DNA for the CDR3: TGTGCCAGCAGCCCTGGGGGAGACAGAAGTATTCAGTACTTC.

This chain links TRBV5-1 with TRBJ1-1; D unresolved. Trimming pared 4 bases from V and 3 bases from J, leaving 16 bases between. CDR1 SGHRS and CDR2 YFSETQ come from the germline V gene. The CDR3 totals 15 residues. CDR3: CASSLRQGGHTEAFF. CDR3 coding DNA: TGCGCCAGCAGCCTTAGACAAGGAGGGCACACTGAAGCTTTCTTT.